What follows is one T cell receptor (beta chain) and its context. Unsorted whole blood supplied the RNA, and germline DNA was extracted too. Patients were chronically HBV-infected and treatment-naive. The entry originates in a study of tumor-infiltrating lymphocytes in primary liver carcinoma. TCR beta cDNA came from roughly 550 ng total RNA, primed with a constant-region primer. Slightly modified ARM-PCR with three nested multiplex PCR rounds yielded TCR beta libraries. The first two PCR rounds, around 11 cycles each, used TRBV1-TRBV30 forward primers and a C-beta reverse primer. MiXCR, run by TCRdb on the multiplex PCR reads, gives a single entry per CDR3 protein. The sample carries fewer than 400,000 distinct CDR3 sequences, 50% to 75% recorded once. CDR3 length equals 16 residues. From germline, CDR1 is SGHAT and CDR2 FQNNGV. The V and J ends lost 8 bases and 10 bases, in that order; junction bases with no gene match: 19.

The V and J genes are TRBV11-2 and TRBJ2-1; 8 bases are a match to TRBD2. The sample was peripheral blood. This TCR came from a young woman with primary liver carcinoma and hepatitis B virus infection. CDR3 nucleotide sequence: TGTGCCAGCCACCAAGACCGATTAGCGGGATGGTTGGAGCAGTTCTTC. Amino acid sequence: CASHQDRLAGWLEQFF.